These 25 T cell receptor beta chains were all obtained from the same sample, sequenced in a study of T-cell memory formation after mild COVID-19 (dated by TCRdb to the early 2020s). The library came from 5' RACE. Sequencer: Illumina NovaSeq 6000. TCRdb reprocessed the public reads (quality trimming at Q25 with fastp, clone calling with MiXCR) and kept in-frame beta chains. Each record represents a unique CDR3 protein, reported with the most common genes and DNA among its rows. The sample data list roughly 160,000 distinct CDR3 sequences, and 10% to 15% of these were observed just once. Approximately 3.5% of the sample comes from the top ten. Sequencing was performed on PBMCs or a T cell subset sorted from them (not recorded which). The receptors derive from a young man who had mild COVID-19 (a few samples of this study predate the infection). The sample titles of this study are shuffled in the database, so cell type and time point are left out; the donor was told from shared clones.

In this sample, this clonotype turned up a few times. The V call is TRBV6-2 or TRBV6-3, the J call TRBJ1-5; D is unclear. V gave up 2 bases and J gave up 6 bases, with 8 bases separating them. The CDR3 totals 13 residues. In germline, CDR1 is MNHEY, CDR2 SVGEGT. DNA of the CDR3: TGTGCCAGCAGTTACGGGGAGCGTCAGCCCCAGCATTTT. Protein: CASSYGERQPQHF.

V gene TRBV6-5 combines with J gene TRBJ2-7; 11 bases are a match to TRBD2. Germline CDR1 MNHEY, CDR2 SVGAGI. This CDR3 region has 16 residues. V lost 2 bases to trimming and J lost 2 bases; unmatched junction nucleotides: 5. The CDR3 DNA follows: TGTGCCAGCAGTTACGTTACTAGCGGGGGTACCTACGAGCAGTACTTC. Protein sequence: CASSYVTSGGTYEQYF.

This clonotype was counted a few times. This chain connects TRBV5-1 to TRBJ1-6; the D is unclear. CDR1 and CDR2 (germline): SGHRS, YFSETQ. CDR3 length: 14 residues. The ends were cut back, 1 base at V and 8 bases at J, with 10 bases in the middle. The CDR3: CASSLRADDSPLHF. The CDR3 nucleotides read TGCGCCAGCAGCTTGCGGGCGGATGATTCACCCCTCCACTTT.

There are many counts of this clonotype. The CDR3 DNA reads TGTGCCAGCAGCTTAGCAAGGCGGGGGGCAAACACTGAAGCTTTCTTT. Protein sequence: CASSLARRGANTEAFF. The chain couples TRBV7-2 to TRBJ1-1; the D gene is possibly TRBD1 (6 bases). V lost 0 bases to trimming and J lost 2 bases, with 13 bases between them. The CDR3 has 16 residues. The germline CDR1 and CDR2 sequences are SGHTA and FQGNSA. Filled out from reference TRBV7-2 and TRBJ1-1, the complete variable domain reads GAGVSQSPSNKVTEKGKDVELRCDPISGHTALYWYRQSLGQGLEFLIYFQGNSAPDKSGLPSDRFSAERTGGSVSTLTIQRTQQEDSAVYLCASSLARRGANTEAFFGQGTRLTVV.

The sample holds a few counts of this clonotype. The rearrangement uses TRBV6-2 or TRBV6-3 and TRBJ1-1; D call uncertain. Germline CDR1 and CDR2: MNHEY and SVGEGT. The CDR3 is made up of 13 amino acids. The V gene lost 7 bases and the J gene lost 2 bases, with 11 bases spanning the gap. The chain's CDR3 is CASTPAGNTEAFF. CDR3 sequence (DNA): TGTGCCAGCACCCCCGCAGGTAACACTGAAGCTTTCTTT.

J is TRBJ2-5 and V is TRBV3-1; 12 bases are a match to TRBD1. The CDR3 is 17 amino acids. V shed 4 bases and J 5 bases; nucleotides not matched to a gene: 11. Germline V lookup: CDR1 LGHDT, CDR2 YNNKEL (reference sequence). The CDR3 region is CASSPGLGQGARETQYF. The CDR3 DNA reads TGTGCCAGCAGCCCCGGACTGGGACAGGGGGCGCGGGAGACCCAGTACTTC.

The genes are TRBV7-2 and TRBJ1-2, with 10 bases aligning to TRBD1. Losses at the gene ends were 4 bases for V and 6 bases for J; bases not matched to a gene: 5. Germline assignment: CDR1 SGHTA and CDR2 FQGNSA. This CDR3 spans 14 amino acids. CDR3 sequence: CASSWAGQGNGYTF. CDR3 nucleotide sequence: TGTGCCAGCAGCTGGGCGGGACAGGGGAATGGCTACACCTTC.

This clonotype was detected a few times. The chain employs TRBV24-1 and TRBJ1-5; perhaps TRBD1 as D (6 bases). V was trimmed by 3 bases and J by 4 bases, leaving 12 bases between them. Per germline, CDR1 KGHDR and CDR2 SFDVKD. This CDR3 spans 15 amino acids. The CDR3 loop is CATSDHTGPNQPQHF. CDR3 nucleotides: TGTGCCACCAGTGATCATACAGGGCCGAATCAGCCCCAGCATTTT.

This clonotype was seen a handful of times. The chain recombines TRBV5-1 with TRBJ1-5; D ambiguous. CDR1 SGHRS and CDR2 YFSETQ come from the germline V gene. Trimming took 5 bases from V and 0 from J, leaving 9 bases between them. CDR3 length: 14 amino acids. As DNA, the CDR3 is TGCGCCAGCAGGGACGGTGATAGCAATCAGCCCCAGCATTTT. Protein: CASRDGDSNQPQHF.

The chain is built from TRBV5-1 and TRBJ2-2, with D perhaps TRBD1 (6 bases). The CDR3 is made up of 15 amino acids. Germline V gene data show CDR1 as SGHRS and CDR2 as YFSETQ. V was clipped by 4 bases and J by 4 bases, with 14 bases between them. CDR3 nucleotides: TGCGCCAGCAGCCAGACGACAGGCGGCACCGGGGAGCTGTTTTTT. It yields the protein CASSQTTGGTGELFF.

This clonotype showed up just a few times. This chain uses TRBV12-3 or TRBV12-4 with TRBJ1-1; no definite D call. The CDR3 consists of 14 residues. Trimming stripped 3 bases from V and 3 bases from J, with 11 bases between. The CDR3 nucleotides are TGTGCCAGCAGTTTTATGCATCGGGACACTGAAGCTTTCTTT. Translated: CASSFMHRDTEAFF.

The CDR3 nucleotides read TGCAGTGTTAGTGCGGGTTTGGGCTACGAGCAGTACTTC. Translating it yields CSVSAGLGYEQYF. The V and J genes are TRBV20-1 and TRBJ2-7; perhaps TRBD2 as D (5 bases). CDR1 and CDR2 from the germline V gene are DFQATT and SNEGSKA (reference sequence). Trimming cost V 7 bases and J 3 bases, with 16 bases left between them. There are 13 residues in the CDR3.

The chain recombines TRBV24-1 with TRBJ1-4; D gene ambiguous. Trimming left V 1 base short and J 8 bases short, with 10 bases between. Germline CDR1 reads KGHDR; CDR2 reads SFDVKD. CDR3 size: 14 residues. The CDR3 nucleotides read TGTGCCACCAGTGATTTCAGTCTTCCGGAAAAACTGTTTTTT. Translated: CATSDFSLPEKLFF.

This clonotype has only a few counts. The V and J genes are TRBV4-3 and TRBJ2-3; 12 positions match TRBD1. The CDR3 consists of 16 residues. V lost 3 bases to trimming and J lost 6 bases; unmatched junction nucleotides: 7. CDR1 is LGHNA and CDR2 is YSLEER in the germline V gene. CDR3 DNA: TGCGCCAGCAGCCAGGGGACAGGGGGCGTCCTGGATACGCAGTATTTT. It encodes CASSQGTGGVLDTQYF.

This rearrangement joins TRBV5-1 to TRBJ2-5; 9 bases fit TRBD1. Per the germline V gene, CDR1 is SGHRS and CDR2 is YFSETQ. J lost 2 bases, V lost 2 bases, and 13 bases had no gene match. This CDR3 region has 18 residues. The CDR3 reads CASSLRSTGQGTQETQYF. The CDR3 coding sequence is TGCGCCAGCAGCTTACGATCTACCGGACAGGGGACTCAAGAGACCCAGTACTTC.

The CDR3 DNA sequence: TGTGCCAGCAGTTTAACGCCCGGACGTGATGAAAAACTGTTTTTT. Translation gives CASSLTPGRDEKLFF. The chain employs TRBV27 and TRBJ1-4, with D unclear. Germline V gene lookup returns CDR1 MNHEY and CDR2 SMNVEV (reference sequence). V dropped 2 bases and J dropped 6 bases, with 13 bases sitting between them. The CDR3 has 15 residues.

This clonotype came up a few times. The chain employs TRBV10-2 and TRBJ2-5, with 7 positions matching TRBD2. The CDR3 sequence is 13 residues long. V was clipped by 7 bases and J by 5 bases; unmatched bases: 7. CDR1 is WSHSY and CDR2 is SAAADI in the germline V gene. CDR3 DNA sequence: TGCGCCAGCAAACTGAGCGGGGTTGAGACCCAGTACTTC. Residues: CASKLSGVETQYF.

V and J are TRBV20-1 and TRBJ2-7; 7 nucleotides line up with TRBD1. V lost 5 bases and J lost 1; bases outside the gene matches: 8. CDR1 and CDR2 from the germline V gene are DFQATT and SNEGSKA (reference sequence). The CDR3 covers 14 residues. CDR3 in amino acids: CSADRDSRSYEQYF. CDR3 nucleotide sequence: TGCAGTGCTGACCGGGACAGCCGATCCTACGAGCAGTACTTC.

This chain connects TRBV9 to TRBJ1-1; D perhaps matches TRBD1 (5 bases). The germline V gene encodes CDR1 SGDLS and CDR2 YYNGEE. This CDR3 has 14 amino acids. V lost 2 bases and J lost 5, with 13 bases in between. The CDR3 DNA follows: TGTGCCAGCAGCGTCGGGACTCGGTGGACTGAAGCTTTCTTT. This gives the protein CASSVGTRWTEAFF.

CDR3 DNA sequence: TGTGCCAGCAGTTTAGTGGGACAGGGGGGCTACGAGCAGTACGTC. It is translated as CASSLVGQGGYEQYV. The genes are TRBV28 and TRBJ2-7, with TRBD1 matching over 11 bases. The germline V gene encodes CDR1 MDHEN and CDR2 SYDVKM. This CDR3 has 15 amino acids. After removal of 2 bases from V and 3 bases from J, the junction contained 3 bases not matched to a gene.

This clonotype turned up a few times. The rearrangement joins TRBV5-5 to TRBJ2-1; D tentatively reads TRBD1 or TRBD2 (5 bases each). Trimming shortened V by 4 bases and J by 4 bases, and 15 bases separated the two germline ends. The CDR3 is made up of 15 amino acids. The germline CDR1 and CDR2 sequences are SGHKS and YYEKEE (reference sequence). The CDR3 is CASSRAGTDYNEQFF. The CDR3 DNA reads TGTGCCAGCAGCCGCGCCGGGACGGATTACAATGAGCAGTTCTTC.

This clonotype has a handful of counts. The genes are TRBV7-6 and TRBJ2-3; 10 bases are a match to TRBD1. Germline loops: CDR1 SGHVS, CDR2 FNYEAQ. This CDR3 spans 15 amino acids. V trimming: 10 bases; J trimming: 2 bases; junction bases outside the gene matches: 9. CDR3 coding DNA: TGTGCCACCACCGGGGACAGGGGCTCCACAGATACGCAGTATTTT. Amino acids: CATTGDRGSTDTQYF.

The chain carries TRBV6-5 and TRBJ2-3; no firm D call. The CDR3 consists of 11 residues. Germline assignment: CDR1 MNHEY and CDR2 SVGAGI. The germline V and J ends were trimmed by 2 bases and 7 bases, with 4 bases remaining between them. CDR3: CASSYANTQYF. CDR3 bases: TGTGCCAGCAGTTACGCGAATACGCAGTATTTT.

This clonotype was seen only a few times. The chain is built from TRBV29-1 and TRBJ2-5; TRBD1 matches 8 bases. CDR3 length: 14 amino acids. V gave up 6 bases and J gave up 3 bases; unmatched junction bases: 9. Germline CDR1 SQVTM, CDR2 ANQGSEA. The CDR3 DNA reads TGCAGCGTACCACAGCCAGGGGGCGAAGAGACCCAGTACTTC. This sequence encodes CSVPQPGGEETQYF.

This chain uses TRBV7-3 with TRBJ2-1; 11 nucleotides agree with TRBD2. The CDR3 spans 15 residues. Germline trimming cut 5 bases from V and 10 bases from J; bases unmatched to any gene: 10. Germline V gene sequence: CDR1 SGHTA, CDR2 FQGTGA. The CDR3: CASSRLAGGAGEQFF. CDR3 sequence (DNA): TGTGCCAGCAGCCGGCTAGCGGGGGGTGCCGGGGAGCAGTTCTTC.